This TCR beta chain was recorded in a study of T cell responses to AZD1222 COVID-19 vaccine. Study results and limitations: There were mostly white British donors and more females than males, and clonal diversity was possibly underestimated. Nearly half of spike-specific TCRs reportedly target variant regions that are unmutated in the B.1.351 and B.1.1.7 variants. Vaccine-associated CD4 TCRs spanned spike, dominant at 160-218 and 743-854.

The CDR3 extends over 14 amino acids. Deletions cut 5 bases from V and 4 bases from J, with 14 bases between. Germline lookup yields CDR1 KGHSH and CDR2 LQKENI. About this clone itself: Its antigen is as yet unknown.

Data came from immunoSEQ multiplex PCR; TCRdb stores just in-frame clones and leaves some out. The sample lists some 95,000 clones, approximately 90% occurring once. Researchers grouped second doses given at about 4 or about 12 weeks into one pool. Sample: peripheral blood, taken 28 days after the second AZD1222 dose. This sequence originates from an adult who received the AZD1222 COVID-19 vaccine. The chain carries TRBV18 and TRBJ1-1; D is possibly TRBD1 (5 bases). The CDR3 coding sequence is TGTGCCAGCTCATCCATGAGGGGCGGCACTGAAGCTTTCTTT. It is translated as CASSSMRGGTEAFF. Based on the CDR3 plus reference TRBV18 and TRBJ1-1, the full variable domain is NAGVMQNPRHLVRRRGQEARLRCSPMKGHSHVYWYRQLPEEGLKFMVYLQKENIIDESGMPKERFSAEFPKEGPSILRIQQVVRGDSAAYFCASSSMRGGTEAFFGQGTRLTVV.